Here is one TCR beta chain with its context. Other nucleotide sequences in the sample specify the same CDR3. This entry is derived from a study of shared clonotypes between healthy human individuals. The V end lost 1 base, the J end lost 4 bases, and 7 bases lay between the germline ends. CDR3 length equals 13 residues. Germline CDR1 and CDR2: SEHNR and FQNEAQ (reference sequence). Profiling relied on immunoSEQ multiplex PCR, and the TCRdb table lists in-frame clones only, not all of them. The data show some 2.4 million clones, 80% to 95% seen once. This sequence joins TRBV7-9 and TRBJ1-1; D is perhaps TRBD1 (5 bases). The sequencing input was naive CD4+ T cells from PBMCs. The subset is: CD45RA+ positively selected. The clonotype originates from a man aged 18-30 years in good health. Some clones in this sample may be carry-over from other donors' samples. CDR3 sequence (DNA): TGTGCCAGCAGCTTAGACGGGGGCACTGAAGCTTTCTTT. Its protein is CASSLDGGTEAFF.